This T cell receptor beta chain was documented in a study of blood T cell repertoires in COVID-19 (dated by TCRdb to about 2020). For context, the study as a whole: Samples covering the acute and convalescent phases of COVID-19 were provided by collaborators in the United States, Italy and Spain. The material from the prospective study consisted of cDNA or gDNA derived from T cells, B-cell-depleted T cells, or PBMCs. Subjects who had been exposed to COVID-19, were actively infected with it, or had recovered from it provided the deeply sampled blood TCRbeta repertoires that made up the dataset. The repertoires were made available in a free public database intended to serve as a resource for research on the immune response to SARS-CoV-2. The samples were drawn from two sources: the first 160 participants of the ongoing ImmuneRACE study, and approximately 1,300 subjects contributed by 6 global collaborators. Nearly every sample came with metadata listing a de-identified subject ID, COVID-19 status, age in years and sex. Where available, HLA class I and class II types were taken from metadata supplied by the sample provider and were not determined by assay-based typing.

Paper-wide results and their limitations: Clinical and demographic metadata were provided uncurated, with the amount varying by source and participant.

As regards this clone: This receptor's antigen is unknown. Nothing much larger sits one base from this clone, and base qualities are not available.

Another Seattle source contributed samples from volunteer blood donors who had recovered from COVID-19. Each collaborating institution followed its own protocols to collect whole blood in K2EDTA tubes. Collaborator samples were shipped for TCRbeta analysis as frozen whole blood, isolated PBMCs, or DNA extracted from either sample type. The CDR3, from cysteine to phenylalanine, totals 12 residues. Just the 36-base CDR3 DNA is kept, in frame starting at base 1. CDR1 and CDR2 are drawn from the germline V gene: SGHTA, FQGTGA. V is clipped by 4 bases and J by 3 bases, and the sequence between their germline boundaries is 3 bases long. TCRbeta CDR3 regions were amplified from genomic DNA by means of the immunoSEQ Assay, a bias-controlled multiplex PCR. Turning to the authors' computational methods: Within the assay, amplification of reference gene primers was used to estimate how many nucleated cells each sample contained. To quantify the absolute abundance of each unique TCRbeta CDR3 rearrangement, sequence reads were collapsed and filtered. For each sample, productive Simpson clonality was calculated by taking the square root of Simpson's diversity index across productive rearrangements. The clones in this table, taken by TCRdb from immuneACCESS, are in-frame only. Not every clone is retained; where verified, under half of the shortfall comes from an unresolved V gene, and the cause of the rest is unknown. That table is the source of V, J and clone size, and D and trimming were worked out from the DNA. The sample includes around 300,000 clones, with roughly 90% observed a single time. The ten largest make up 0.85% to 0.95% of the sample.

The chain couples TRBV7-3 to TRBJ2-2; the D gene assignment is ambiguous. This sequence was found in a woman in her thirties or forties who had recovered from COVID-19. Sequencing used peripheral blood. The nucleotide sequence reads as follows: TGTGCCAGCAGCTCCGACACCGGGGAGCTGTTTTTT. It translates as CASSSDTGELFF.